The 27 T cell receptor beta chains given below trace back to one sample, sequenced in a study of cytomegalovirus exposure and HLA in healthy donors. PCR was performed using 60 Vbeta and 13 Jbeta primers. This table comes from immunoSEQ multiplex PCR, and its TCRdb copy is limited to in-frame clones, with some not included. The sample lists some 77,000 clones, over 70% occurring once. Sequencing was carried out using PBMCs. Receptor source: a woman between 35 and 50 years old in good health and CMV-seropositive.

The chain employs TRBV6-1 and TRBJ1-2; TRBD1 aligns across 7 bases. The J segment lost 4 bases and the V segment lost 10 bases, leaving 12 bases of the junction unmatched. This CDR3 comprises 14 residues. In germline, CDR1 is MNHNS, CDR2 SASEGT. CDR3 residues: CANTYRGLGYGYTF. CDR3 DNA sequence: TGTGCCAACACCTACAGGGGCTTGGGCTATGGCTACACCTTC.

The V and J genes are TRBV15 and TRBJ2-7; D is uncertain. TRBJ2-5 explains the end of the DNA better; the J call may be wrong. CDR1 is LNHNV, CDR2 YYDKDF, per germline (reference sequence). This CDR3 comprises 12 residues. CDR3 loop: CATSRGQETQYF. CDR3 sequence (DNA): TGTGCCACCAGCAGAGGACAAGAGACCCAGTACTTC.

This rearrangement joins TRBV5-6 to TRBJ1-2; 8 bases agree with TRBD1. In germline, CDR1 is SGHDT, CDR2 YYEEEE. This CDR3 region has 15 residues. V shed 6 bases and J 0 bases; nucleotides not matched to a gene: 7. The CDR3 loop reads CASNTGGGANYGYTF. The DNA of the CDR3 is TGTGCCAGCAATACAGGGGGGGGAGCTAACTATGGCTACACCTTC.

The V call is TRBV6-1, the J call TRBJ2-7; 12 nucleotides agree with TRBD1. CDR3 size: 15 residues. CDR1 is MNHNS, CDR2 SASEGT, per germline. V dropped 6 bases and J dropped 4; count of bases not matched to a gene: 7. CDR3 amino acids: CASSDGTGGRYEQYF. The CDR3 coding sequence is TGTGCCAGCAGCGATGGGACAGGGGGCCGGTACGAGCAGTACTTC.

The genes are TRBV6-1 and TRBJ2-7; 8 bases fit TRBD1. Germline V gene lookup returns CDR1 MNHNS and CDR2 SASEGT. CDR3 length: 14 amino acids. The V segment lost 7 bases and the J segment 2 bases; nucleotides outside the gene matches: 7. Here the CDR3 reads CASNPRTGTYEQYF. DNA for the CDR3: TGTGCCAGCAACCCCAGGACAGGGACCTACGAGCAGTACTTC.

In its sample, this clone was seen a few times. This chain joins TRBV19 and TRBJ2-5; D uncertain. V lost 5 bases to trimming and J lost 5 bases, with 12 bases between them. The germline V gene encodes CDR1 LNHDA and CDR2 SQIVND (reference sequence). This CDR3 comprises 13 residues. The CDR3 DNA follows: TGTGCCAGTAGTCACGGCTTGAGGGAGACCCAGTACTTC. Protein: CASSHGLRETQYF. Complete variable domain (other parts from reference TRBV19 and TRBJ2-5): DGGITQSPKYLFRKEGQNVTLSCEQNLNHDAMYWYRQDPGQGLRLIYYSQIVNDFQKGDIAEGYSVSREKKESFPLTVTSAQKNPTAFYLCASSHGLRETQYFGPGTRLLVL.

This chain connects TRBV6-1 to TRBJ1-5; D not certain. The CDR3 length is 14 residues. In germline, CDR1 is MNHNS, CDR2 SASEGT. Between the trimmed V and J ends, which lost 0 bases and 2 bases, there was a span of 5 bases. The CDR3 is CASSEAPGNQPQHF. The DNA for the CDR3 is TGTGCCAGCAGTGAAGCCCCCGGCAATCAGCCCCAGCATTTT.

The chain has TRBV10-3 and TRBJ1-3; D gene unclear. The CDR3 has 13 amino acids. V lost 6 bases to trimming and J lost 7 bases, with 13 bases between them. The germline CDR1 and CDR2 sequences are ENHRY and SYGVKD. The CDR3 region is CAISDPPGNTIYF. CDR3 in DNA: TGTGCCATCAGCGACCCTCCCGGGAACACCATATATTTT.

The chain recombines TRBV28 with TRBJ2-7, with TRBD1 identical over 7 bases. This CDR3 has 16 residues. In germline, CDR1 is MDHEN, CDR2 SYDVKM. Germline trimming cut 4 bases from V and 3 bases from J; bases unmatched to any gene: 12. The chain's CDR3 is CASSSPRQDRLYEQYF. The CDR3 DNA reads TGTGCCAGCAGTTCCCCGCGGCAGGACAGGCTCTACGAGCAGTACTTC.

Here the CDR3 reads CASSPTSGGAGEQYF. The CDR3, as DNA: TGCGCCAGCAGCCCGACTAGCGGGGGTGCCGGAGAGCAGTACTTC. The rearrangement links TRBV5-1 to TRBJ2-7; 12 positions agree with TRBD2. Germline CDR1 SGHRS, CDR2 YFSETQ. The CDR3 runs to 15 residues. J was trimmed by 7 bases and V by 4 bases; bases with no gene match: 9.

This chain links TRBV6-5 with TRBJ2-3; D is perhaps TRBD2 (5 bases). The V end lost 5 bases, the J end lost 2 bases, and 14 bases lay between the germline ends. This CDR3 comprises 15 residues. Germline-derived CDR1 and CDR2 are MNHEY and SVGAGI. Written as DNA, the CDR3 is TGTGCCAGCAGTACCCCCGGGGATGTCACAGATACGCAGTATTTT. It codes for CASSTPGDVTDTQYF.

This rearrangement joins TRBV28 to TRBJ2-2, with D perhaps TRBD1 (6 bases). The germline V gene encodes CDR1 MDHEN and CDR2 SYDVKM. Trimming pared 7 bases from V and 4 bases from J, leaving 10 bases between. The CDR3 covers 13 residues. DNA for the CDR3: TGTGCCAGCACCTACAGGGTCACCGGGGAGCTGTTTTTT. Encoded protein: CASTYRVTGELFF.

This clone was counted only a few times. The CDR3 region is CSVEVRNTEAFF. The CDR3 DNA sequence: TGCAGCGTTGAAGTCAGGAACACTGAAGCTTTCTTT. The chain couples TRBV29-1 to TRBJ1-1; D is uncertain. Trimming left V 1 base short and J 1 base short, with 4 bases between. Germline loops: CDR1 SQVTM, CDR2 ANQGSEA. This CDR3 is 12 amino acids long.

V and J are TRBV10-3 and TRBJ1-5, with D unclear. From germline, CDR1 is ENHRY and CDR2 SYGVKD. The CDR3 spans 12 residues. Trimming left V 2 bases short and J 7 bases short, with 6 bases between. In DNA form, the CDR3 reads TGTGCCATCAGTGAGGAGTTGCAGCCCCAGCATTTT. Amino acids: CAISEELQPQHF.

The rearrangement uses TRBV29-1 and TRBJ1-1; D is possibly TRBD1 (5 bases). V was trimmed by 5 bases and J by 1 base, leaving 8 bases between them. The CDR3 extends over 12 amino acids. Germline CDR1 SQVTM, CDR2 ANQGSEA. The CDR3 coding sequence is TGCAGCGTTTGGGGGGAGAACACTGAAGCTTTCTTT. Translating gives CSVWGENTEAFF.

This clone was counted only a few times. The chain has TRBV5-4 and TRBJ2-3; 8 nucleotides align to TRBD1. Trimming cost V 4 bases and J 4 bases; bases outside gene matches: 8. Germline CDR1 SGHNT, CDR2 YYREEE (reference sequence). The CDR3 length is 15 residues. The CDR3 coding sequence is TGTGCCAGCAGCCCTTGGACAGGGCGGGCAGATACGCAGTATTTT. It codes for CASSPWTGRADTQYF. The whole variable domain, remainder taken from reference TRBV5-4 and TRBJ2-3, is ETGVTQSPTHLIKTRGQQVTLRCSSQSGHNTVSWYQQALGQGPQFIFQYYREEENGRGNFPPRFSGLQFPNYSSELNVNALELDDSALYLCASSPWTGRADTQYFGPGTRLTVL.

This sequence joins TRBV5-1 and TRBJ2-2, with 7 nucleotides matching TRBD1. Germline values: CDR1 SGHRS, CDR2 YFSETQ. The CDR3 runs 15 residues. The J segment lost 5 bases and the V segment lost 5 bases, leaving 9 bases of the junction unmatched. CDR3 nucleotide sequence: TGCGCCAGCAGTACTACCGGGACAGCTACCGGGGAGCTGTTTTTT. Protein product: CASSTTGTATGELFF.

The chain joins TRBV19 to TRBJ1-5; TRBD1 matches 8 bases. J gave up 2 bases and V 9 bases, and 12 bases lay outside the gene matches. CDR1 and CDR2 from the germline V gene are LNHDA and SQIVND (reference sequence). CDR3 size: 16 residues. DNA of the CDR3: TGTGCCAGCCGAGACAGGGGCGCGGGGGGCAATCAGCCCCAGCATTTT. Translation gives CASRDRGAGGNQPQHF.

The chain links TRBV4-1 to TRBJ2-5; possibly TRBD1 for D (5 bases). V lost 1 base and J 3 bases, leaving 15 bases between the germline ends. Germline V gene sequence: CDR1 MGHRA, CDR2 YSYEKL. The CDR3 consists of 16 residues. This chain's CDR3 is CASSQVGRTMKETQYF. CDR3 nucleotide sequence: TGCGCCAGCAGCCAAGTTGGCAGGACAATGAAAGAGACCCAGTACTTC.

The rearrangement links TRBV5-4 to TRBJ2-7, with D hard to call. The V end was cut by 0 bases, the J end by 5 bases, with 15 bases between. CDR3 length: 15 amino acids. CDR1 SGHNT and CDR2 YYREEE come from the germline V gene (reference sequence). CDR3 in amino acids: CASSLDSNSPDEQYF. CDR3 in DNA: TGTGCCAGCAGCTTGGACTCAAACTCTCCTGACGAGCAGTACTTC.

CDR3 amino acids: CASSLIPGHSGANVLTF. The CDR3 region has the DNA TGCGCCAGCAGCTTGATCCCAGGGCACTCTGGGGCCAACGTCCTGACTTTC. V gene TRBV5-1 combines with J gene TRBJ2-6, with D possibly being TRBD1 (5 bases). Trimming cost V 1 base and J 0 bases, with 11 bases left between them. This CDR3 spans 17 amino acids. The germline V gene has CDR1 SGHRS and CDR2 YFSETQ. The whole variable domain, remainder taken from reference TRBV5-1 and TRBJ2-6, is KAGVTQTPRYLIKTRGQQVTLSCSPISGHRSVSWYQQTPGQGLQFLFEYFSETQRNKGNFPGRFSGRQFSNSRSEMNVSTLELGDSALYLCASSLIPGHSGANVLTFGAGSRLTVL.

As regards this clone: Other DNA sequences in the sample encode the same CDR3. This rearrangement joins TRBV5-1 to TRBJ2-7; TRBD2 aligns across 11 bases. V dropped 2 bases and J dropped 5; count of bases not matched to a gene: 6. CDR3 length: 15 residues. Germline V gives CDR1 SGHRS, CDR2 YFSETQ. CDR3 loop: CASSLVAGGPDEQYF. CDR3 DNA sequence: TGCGCCAGCAGCTTAGTAGCGGGAGGGCCTGACGAGCAGTACTTC. Combining the CDR3 with reference TRBV5-1 and TRBJ2-7 gives the whole variable domain KAGVTQTPRYLIKTRGQQVTLSCSPISGHRSVSWYQQTPGQGLQFLFEYFSETQRNKGNFPGRFSGRQFSNSRSEMNVSTLELGDSALYLCASSLVAGGPDEQYFGPGTRLTVT.

This chain uses TRBV4-1 with TRBJ1-4; a weak D match, TRBD1 (6 bases). The CDR3 length is 16 residues. V lost 2 bases to trimming and J lost 0 bases, with 10 bases between them. Germline V gene data show CDR1 as MGHRA and CDR2 as YSYEKL. The CDR3 DNA reads TGCGCCAGCAGCCAAACCTACAGGGCAACTAATGAAAAACTGTTTTTT. It yields the protein CASSQTYRATNEKLFF.

The genes are TRBV5-1 and TRBJ1-5, with 10 bases that match TRBD1. Germline trimming cut 5 bases from V and 4 bases from J; bases unmatched to any gene: 6. The CDR3 length is 15 residues. CDR1 is SGHRS, CDR2 YFSETQ, per germline. This CDR3 is CASRGEDRGNQPQHF. The CDR3 DNA sequence: TGCGCCAGCAGGGGAGAGGACAGGGGGAATCAGCCCCAGCATTTT.

The genes are TRBV6-1 and TRBJ2-2; 8 bases are shared with TRBD2. With 1 base clipped from V and 7 bases from J, the junction kept 8 bases outside the gene matches. This CDR3 has 16 amino acids. The germline V gene encodes CDR1 MNHNS and CDR2 SASEGT. CDR3 nucleotides: TGTGCCAGCAGTGAAGTGGGGTCTAGCGGGCGCGGGGAGCTGTTTTTT. Translation gives CASSEVGSSGRGELFF.

This clone was detected only once. The gene calls are TRBV14 and TRBJ1-6; D might be TRBD1 (6 bases). The CDR3 is made up of 13 amino acids. CDR1 and CDR2 from the germline V gene are SGHDN and FVKESK. Trimming stripped 4 bases from V and 7 bases from J, with 8 bases between. CDR3 amino acids: CASSRDINSPLHF. Written as DNA, the CDR3 is TGTGCCAGCAGCCGGGACATCAATTCACCCCTCCACTTT.

The V and J genes are TRBV6-6 and TRBJ2-5, with 7 bases matching TRBD2. The CDR3 spans 15 residues. Trimming took 5 bases from V and 0 from J; bases not matched to a gene: 6. The germline V gene has CDR1 MNHNY and CDR2 SVGAGI (reference sequence). CDR3 sequence reads: CASSEGTTHQETQYF. The CDR3 nucleotides are TGTGCCAGCAGTGAGGGGACTACCCACCAAGAGACCCAGTACTTC.